In its sample, the clone carrying this T cell receptor beta chain was seen many times. Per germline, CDR1 MNHNS and CDR2 SASEGT. This CDR3 is built from 16 residues. Trimming took off 8 bases at V and 0 bases at J, with 19 bases between the two ends. The iRepertoire nested amplicon-rescue multiplex PCR amplified TCR alpha and beta CDR3s from RNA. TCRdb independently ran MiXCR on the multiplex PCR reads; one entry per CDR3 protein. The sample lists around 350,000 distinct CDR3 sequences, around 45% occurring once. The record originates from a study of glioma-infiltrating T cells. Turning to the study itself: Low-grade gliomas were grade II; glioblastomas were grade IV at initial diagnosis.

This clonotype was sampled from a human donor with low-grade glioma or glioblastoma, undergoing nonglioma brain surgery, or in good health (not recorded which). The chain carries TRBV6-1 and TRBJ1-2, with TRBD1 as a possible D gene (5 bases). Specimen: glioma tissue, nonneoplastic brain tissue, or PBMCs (not recorded which). CDR3: CASVPGAWAPNYGYTF. DNA for the CDR3: TGTGCCAGCGTCCCCGGGGCGTGGGCCCCTAACTATGGCTACACCTTC.